This T cell receptor beta chain was profiled in a study of T cell responses to AZD1222 COVID-19 vaccine. Study-wide points: Dominant CD4 TCR responses targeted spike regions 160-218 and 743-854. Nearly half of spike-specific TCRs reportedly go after variant regions that carry no mutations.

The repertoire was sequenced with immunoSEQ multiplex PCR; TCRdb's copy has only in-frame clones and lacks some. The sample shows around 110,000 clones, approximately 93% of them seen only once. The CDR3 is 11 residues long. V lost 3 bases and J 3 bases, leaving 3 bases between the germline ends. CDR1 is SGHAT and CDR2 is FQNNGV in the germline V gene. This clone was seen just once. Its antigen is as yet unknown. The material sequenced was peripheral blood, taken on day 0 of AZD1222 vaccination. The TCR was taken from an adult in good health. The rearrangement uses TRBV11-2 and TRBJ2-7; D remains unclear. The DNA for the CDR3 is TGTGCCAGCAGCTTTGACTACGAGCAGTACTTC. Encoded protein: CASSFDYEQYF.